This T cell receptor (beta chain) comes out of a study of cytomegalovirus exposure and HLA in healthy donors. PCR used 60 Vbeta primers and 13 Jbeta primers. Measured with immunoSEQ multiplex PCR; TCRdb has only the in-frame clones, and not every one. This sample yields around 140,000 clones, of which more than 60% are seen a single time; approximately 1.5% belongs to the top ten. The table lists this clone with a few counts. The CDR3 loop spans 14 amino acids. Germline V CDR1 and CDR2: SGHRS, YFSETQ. With V trimmed by 5 bases and J by 6 bases, 4 bases remained unmatched. The sequence derives from a woman younger than 30 in good health and CMV-seronegative. Sequenced input: PBMCs. V gene TRBV5-1 combines with J gene TRBJ1-4; TRBD1 agrees at 10 bases. The CDR3 DNA reads TGCGCCAGCAGTGACAGGGGGCCCGATGAAAAACTGTTTTTT. Its protein is CASSDRGPDEKLFF.